This TCR beta chain was obtained from a study of shared clonotypes between healthy human individuals. Across the whole study: Donors were a couple of women and three men aged 18 to 49.

Trimming cost V 6 bases and J 4 bases, with 22 bases left between them. The CDR3 sequence is 16 residues long. Germline V gene lookup returns CDR1 MNHEY and CDR2 SMNVEV (reference sequence). Whole-study results and caveats: Investigators expected sequencing depth to affect clonotype sharing among donors. Several donors showed sharing of approximately 5% of naive CD4 clonotypes.

A remark on this clone: The antigen is unknown.

Repertoires were generated with immunoSEQ multiplex PCR, while TCRdb's copy carries only in-frame clones and drops some. The sample contains some 690,000 clones, about nine tenths of which appear only once. The sequence derives from a man aged 18 to 30 in good health. Some clones in this sample may be carry-over from other donors' samples. The chain couples TRBV27 to TRBJ2-7, with D perhaps given as TRBD1 or TRBD2 (5 bases each). The sequencing sample was made of memory CD8+ T cells from PBMCs. Subset denoted: CD45RO+ cells pooled with CCR7-negative TemRA cells. The CDR3 DNA is TGTGCCAGCAGCCCTCCAGGACTCCTGGGACCTTACGAGCAGTACTTC. It encodes CASSPPGLLGPYEQYF.